Included here is one TCR beta chain sequence, with context. Trimming removed 1 base from V and 0 bases from J, with 7 bases in between. This CDR3 region has 15 residues. From germline, CDR1 is MGHRA and CDR2 YSYEKL. This sample was included in a study of blood T cell repertoires in COVID-19. The repertoire was sequenced with immunoSEQ multiplex PCR; TCRdb's copy has only in-frame clones and lacks some. The table shows more than 350,000 clones, with more than 75% occurring only once. This receptor was taken from a woman aged 45-65 years who had recovered from COVID-19. V usage is TRBV4-1 and J usage is TRBJ1-3; D possibly corresponds to TRBD1 (5 bases). What was sequenced was PBMCs or T cells enriched from blood (not recorded which). This CDR3 is CASSQGQTSGNTIYF. The CDR3 DNA sequence: TGCGCCAGCAGCCAAGGACAGACCTCTGGAAACACCATATATTTT.